These 2 T cell receptor beta chains were all obtained from the same sample, sequenced in a study of blood T cell repertoires in COVID-19. Sequencing used immunoSEQ multiplex PCR; TCRdb keeps in-frame clones, though not all of them. The sample consists of approximately 270,000 clones, about 89% of them appearing once. Material: peripheral blood. The receptor source for this set is a young man with acute or convalescent COVID-19.

This clone was observed once. Relative to the germline gene, one junction end is altered; a read error may explain this. The V call is TRBV5-4, the J call TRBJ1-2; D remains unclear. CDR3 length: 13 amino acids. CDR1 and CDR2 from the germline V gene are SGHNT and YYREEE (reference sequence). DNA for the CDR3: TGTGCCAGCAGTTTGGGAGCTAACTATGGCTACACCTTC. The encoded protein is CASSLGANYGYTF.

The genes are TRBV11-3 and TRBJ2-1; a weak D match, TRBD2 (6 bases). Deletions cut 5 bases from V and 9 bases from J, with 29 bases between. CDR3 length: 18 residues. CDR1 is SGHNT, CDR2 YENEEA, per germline. This chain's CDR3 is CASSPGDRLADISGEQFF. For the CDR3, the DNA is TGTGCCAGCAGCCCAGGAGACCGATTAGCGGACATATCGGGTGAGCAGTTCTTC.